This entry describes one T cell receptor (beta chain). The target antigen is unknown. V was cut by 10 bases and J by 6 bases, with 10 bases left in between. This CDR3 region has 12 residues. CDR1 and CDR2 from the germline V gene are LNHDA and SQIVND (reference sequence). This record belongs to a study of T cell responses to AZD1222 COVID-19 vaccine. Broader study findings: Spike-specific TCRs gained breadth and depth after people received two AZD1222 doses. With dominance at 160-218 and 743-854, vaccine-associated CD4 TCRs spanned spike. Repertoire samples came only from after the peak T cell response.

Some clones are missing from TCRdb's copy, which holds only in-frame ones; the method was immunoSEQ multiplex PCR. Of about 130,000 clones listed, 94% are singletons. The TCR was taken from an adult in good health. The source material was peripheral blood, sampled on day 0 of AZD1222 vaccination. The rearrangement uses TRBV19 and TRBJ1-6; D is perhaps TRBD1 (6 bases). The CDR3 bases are TGTGCCATTCGGACAGCTAATTCACCCCTCCACTTT. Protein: CAIRTANSPLHF.